Detailed here is one T cell receptor beta chain. No cognate antigen has been identified for it. The record has no base qualities; no much larger clone is one base away. The collaborating institutions used their own protocols to collect whole blood in K2EDTA tubes. For TCRbeta analysis, collaborator samples were shipped as frozen whole blood, as isolated PBMCs, or as DNA extracted from either sample type. This sample was taken from a study of blood T cell repertoires in COVID-19 (dated by TCRdb to the early 2020s). The study in broad terms: The collaborator samples originated in the United States, Italy and Spain and spanned the acute and convalescent phases of COVID-19. The material from the prospective study consisted of cDNA or gDNA derived from T cells, B-cell-depleted T cells, or PBMCs. The dataset comprised deeply sampled blood TCRbeta repertoires from subjects exposed to, actively infected with, or recovered from COVID-19. The repertoires were released in a freely available public database meant as a resource for research on the immune response to SARS-CoV-2. Samples were obtained from the ongoing ImmuneRACE study (first 160 participants) and from about 1,300 subjects provided by 6 global collaborators. The sample metadata nearly always contained a de-identified subject ID, COVID-19 status, age in years and sex. Where available, HLA class I and class II types were obtained from metadata supplied by the sample provider rather than from assay-based typing. Overall study results and their limits: The quantity of clinical and demographic metadata differed by source and by participant and was supplied without curation.

TCRbeta CDR3 regions were amplified from genomic DNA using the immunoSEQ Assay, a bias-controlled multiplex PCR. The paper's data handling went like this. The number of nucleated cells in each sample was estimated from the amplification of reference gene primers within the assay. To quantify the absolute abundance of each unique TCRbeta CDR3 rearrangement, sequence reads were collapsed and filtered. For each sample, productive Simpson clonality was calculated as the square root of Simpson's diversity index across productive rearrangements. In TCRdb, the immuneACCESS table is reduced to in-frame sequences with V and J assigned. These tables do not hold every clone; where another copy was compared, an unresolved V gene accounts for under half, and the others remain unexplained. The V and J calls and clone size were taken over from that table, and D and trimming were inferred from the DNA. The sample table contains about 220,000 clones; only one count was recorded for 80% of them. The ten largest make up about 13% of the sample.

Per the germline V gene (reference sequence), LNHDA is the CDR1 and SQIVND is the CDR2. Trimmed from V: 6 bases; trimmed from J: 2 bases; junction bases lacking a gene match: 5. The CDR3 measures 15 amino acids from cysteine to phenylalanine. Only the CDR3 region is kept as DNA, spanning 45 bases read in frame from base 1. Sequenced: peripheral blood. The TCR comes from a human donor in a cohort sampled during active COVID-19. The sequence links TRBV19 to TRBJ1-4; 8 central bases correspond to TRBD1. The nucleotide sequence reads as follows: TGTGCCAGTAGCGACAGGGGCGATACTAATGAAAAACTGTTTTTT. The encoded protein is CASSDRGDTNEKLFF.